The 12 T cell receptor beta chains reported below all come from one sample, sequenced in a study of blood T cell repertoires in COVID-19. Profiling relied on immunoSEQ multiplex PCR, and the TCRdb table lists in-frame clones only, not all of them. The table lists 30,000 to 45,000 clones, more than 85% of them singletons, with approximately 2% in the top ten. Material for sequencing was peripheral blood. These receptors were taken from a man between 45 and 60 years old with active COVID-19.

By its share, this clone is medium-sized. This chain joins TRBV15 and TRBJ2-1; 9 positions agree with TRBD2. The CDR3 length is 18 residues. Germline V gene sequence: CDR1 LNHNV, CDR2 YYDKDF (reference sequence). J lost 7 bases, V lost 8 bases, and 21 bases had no gene match. The CDR3 here is CATRPWGGVAGEGNEQFF. The CDR3, as DNA: TGTGCCACCCGCCCCTGGGGTGGGGTAGCGGGGGAGGGAAATGAGCAGTTCTTC.

This clone was seen a single time. V is TRBV12-5 and J is TRBJ2-3, with TRBD1 matching 8 bases. CDR3 size: 15 residues. Germline V gene lookup returns CDR1 LGHNT and CDR2 FRNRAP. V trimming: 1 base; J trimming: 3 bases; junction bases outside the gene matches: 3. The CDR3 reads CASGLAQGGTDTQYF. CDR3 coding DNA: TGTGCTAGTGGTTTGGCACAGGGGGGTACAGATACGCAGTATTTT.

The V gene is TRBV13, the J gene TRBJ2-7; perhaps TRBD2 as D (7 bases). The CDR3 spans 13 residues. Germline V gene lookup returns CDR1 PRHDT and CDR2 FYEKMQ (reference sequence). V was trimmed by 8 bases and J by 7 bases, leaving 18 bases between them. This CDR3 reads CASHSRGANEQYF. In DNA, the CDR3 is TGTGCCAGCCATTCACGGGGGGCGAATGAGCAGTACTTC. Variable domain in full (rest from reference TRBV13 and TRBJ2-7): AAGVIQSPRHLIKEKRETATLKCYPIPRHDTVYWYQQGPGQDPQFLISFYEKMQSDKGSIPDRFSAQQFSDYHSELNMSSLELGDSALYFCASHSRGANEQYFGPGTRLTVT.

The gene calls are TRBV5-1 and TRBJ2-3; D call uncertain. Trimming took 7 bases from V and 4 from J, leaving 16 bases between them. CDR3 length equals 14 residues. Germline CDR1 is SGHRS and CDR2 is YFSETQ. The CDR3 protein is CASRPQNSADTQYF. DNA of the CDR3: TGCGCCAGCCGACCACAGAACTCCGCAGATACGCAGTATTTT.

The chain recombines TRBV5-1 with TRBJ2-7; D is possibly TRBD1 (6 bases). CDR3 length: 14 residues. Germline V gene lookup returns CDR1 SGHRS and CDR2 YFSETQ. Trimming removed 0 bases at V and 2 bases at J, with 9 bases between. CDR3 amino acids: CASSLVQGAYEQYF. CDR3 bases: TGCGCCAGCAGCTTGGTACAGGGAGCCTACGAGCAGTACTTC. The full variable domain, completed using reference TRBV5-1 and TRBJ2-7, is KAGVTQTPRYLIKTRGQQVTLSCSPISGHRSVSWYQQTPGQGLQFLFEYFSETQRNKGNFPGRFSGRQFSNSRSEMNVSTLELGDSALYLCASSLVQGAYEQYFGPGTRLTVT.

The chain carries TRBV19 and TRBJ1-5; D gene ambiguous. This CDR3 has 17 residues. Trimming took 5 bases from V and 3 from J, leaving 20 bases between them. Looked up from germline, CDR1 is LNHDA and CDR2 is SQIVND (reference sequence). The CDR3 spells CASSLSGGGIINQPQHF. The CDR3 nucleotides are TGTGCCAGTAGTCTCTCGGGTGGAGGGATAATCAATCAGCCCCAGCATTTT.

This rearrangement joins TRBV6-5 to TRBJ1-4; no reliable D call. Germline assignment: CDR1 MNHEY and CDR2 SVGAGI. The CDR3 is 15 amino acids. Trimming took 6 bases from V and 0 from J, leaving 11 bases between them. The CDR3 loop reads CASRSRRATNEKLFF. For the CDR3, the DNA is TGTGCCAGCAGATCCAGGCGGGCAACTAATGAAAAACTGTTTTTT.

The chain links TRBV6-2 or TRBV6-3 to TRBJ1-1, with D maybe TRBD1 (5 bases). The germline V gene encodes CDR1 MNHEY and CDR2 SVGEGT. Trimming removed 2 bases at V and 4 bases at J, with 23 bases between. The CDR3 runs to 18 residues. As DNA, the CDR3 is TGTGCCAGCAGTTACCCGATCGGGGGGGAGACTTTAGGCACTGAAGCTTTCTTT. Encoded protein: CASSYPIGGETLGTEAFF.

The chain links TRBV6-5 to TRBJ1-4; D is unresolved. This CDR3 spans 15 amino acids. In germline, CDR1 is MNHEY, CDR2 SVGAGI. Trimming shortened V by 3 bases and J by 4 bases, and 12 bases separated the two germline ends. This chain's CDR3 is CASSYIVGGNEKLFF. The DNA for the CDR3 is TGTGCCAGCAGTTATATAGTGGGAGGTAATGAAAAACTGTTTTTT.

The J gene is TRBJ2-5, the V gene TRBV5-4, with 7 bases that match TRBD2. Trimming took 3 bases from V and 6 from J; bases not matched to a gene: 17. This CDR3 is built from 17 residues. Germline CDR1 reads SGHNT; CDR2 reads YYREEE (reference sequence). In DNA form, the CDR3 reads TGTGCCAGCAGCTCATCACTCTCCCAATCTAGCGGCCAGACCCAGTACTTC. Translation: CASSSSLSQSSGQTQYF.

The chain joins TRBV9 to TRBJ1-1; tentatively, D is TRBD1 (5 bases). The CDR3 extends over 13 amino acids. Trimming stripped 4 bases from V and 8 bases from J, with 15 bases between. Germline CDR1 is SGDLS and CDR2 is YYNGEE. This chain's CDR3 is CASSPMGQREAFF. The CDR3 DNA reads as TGTGCCAGCAGCCCTATGGGGCAAAGAGAAGCTTTCTTT.

Here the CDR3 reads CAWSVYIGGSTEAFF. The CDR3 DNA sequence: TGTGCCTGGAGTGTTTACATCGGTGGGAGTACTGAAGCTTTCTTT. The chain joins TRBV30 to TRBJ1-1; no reliable D call. Trimming cost V 0 bases and J 5 bases, with 16 bases left between them. Germline V gene lookup returns CDR1 GTSNPN and CDR2 SVGIG (reference sequence). The CDR3 totals 15 residues. Using reference TRBV30 and TRBJ1-1 for the parts outside the CDR3, the full variable domain is SQTIHQWPATLVQPVGSPLSLECTVEGTSNPNLYWYRQAAGRGLQLLFYSVGIGQISSEVPQNLSASRPQDRQFILSSKKLLLSDSGFYLCAWSVYIGGSTEAFFGQGTRLTVV.